The rows below give T cell receptor beta chains drawn from one sample of a study of T cell repertoires in cytomegalovirus infection. TCRdb passed the reads through MiXCR, listing each CDR3 protein once. The sample consists of around 800,000 distinct CDR3 sequences, around a third of them appearing once. These TCRs' antigens remain unknown. Sequenced here: cultured CD8+ T cells from PBMCs, sampled from culture after CMV antigen stimulation. Source of these receptors: a human donor in good health (CMV status not recorded). Some clones in this sample may be carry-over from other donors' samples. Both conserved end residues are part of each CDR3. The order of the fields is clone size, V gene, D gene, J gene, CDR3 protein, CDR3 DNA. The D gene is left open where the match is weak. Size values are once, few and many counts, or a class for expanded clones, and some rows have none.

size: few
V: TRBV6-5
D: .
J: TRBJ1-1
CDR3: CASSLIQGTEAFF
DNA: TGTGCCAGCAGTTTAATACAGGGAACTGAAGCTTTCTTT

size: .
V: TRBV19
D: .
J: TRBJ1-4
CDR3: CASSTQGGNEKLFF
DNA: TGTGCCAGTAGTACCCAGGGAGGCAATGAAAAACTGTTTTTT

size: few
V: TRBV28
D: .
J: TRBJ1-4
CDR3: CASSTGFNEKLFF
DNA: TGTGCCAGCAGTACAGGGTTTAATGAAAAACTGTTTTTT

size: few
V: TRBV7-6
D: .
J: TRBJ2-1
CDR3: CASSPERSSYNEQFF
DNA: TGTGCCAGCAGCCCCGAGAGGAGCTCCTACAATGAGCAGTTCTTC

size: few
V: TRBV6-5
D: .
J: TRBJ2-7
CDR3: CASTPRESYEQYF
DNA: TGTGCCAGCACCCCAAGGGAATCCTACGAGCAGTACTTC

size: few
V: TRBV7-9
D: .
J: TRBJ1-2
CDR3: CASSAGAGYTF
DNA: TGTGCCAGCAGCGCAGGGGCGGGCTACACCTTC

size: .
V: TRBV29-1
D: .
J: TRBJ2-7
CDR3: CSVEGGGSDYEQYF
DNA: TGCAGCGTTGAAGGAGGGGGATCCGACTACGAGCAGTACTTC

size: .
V: TRBV6-1
D: .
J: TRBJ1-4
CDR3: CASSQQGSEKLFF
DNA: TGTGCCAGCAGCCAACAGGGTAGTGAAAAACTGTTTTTT

size: .
V: TRBV10-3
D: .
J: TRBJ2-1
CDR3: CAITATRDYEQFF
DNA: TGTGCCATCACGGCGACTAGGGATTATGAGCAGTTCTTC

size: .
V: TRBV27
D: .
J: TRBJ1-5
CDR3: CASSFGGINQPQHF
DNA: TGTGCCAGCAGTTTCGGGGGGATCAATCAGCCCCAGCATTTT

size: many
V: TRBV27
D: TRBD2
J: TRBJ2-1
CDR3: CASMRGAGYEQFF
DNA: TGTGCCAGCATGCGGGGGGCAGGGTATGAGCAGTTCTTC

size: .
V: TRBV5-5
D: TRBD1
J: TRBJ2-7
CDR3: CASSSPRGTGGDLSSYEQYF
DNA: TGTGCCAGCAGCTCACCTAGGGGGACAGGGGGCGACTTAAGCTCCTACGAGCAGTACTTC

size: few
V: TRBV25-1
D: .
J: TRBJ1-1
CDR3: CASSEARVGDEAFF
DNA: TGTGCCAGCAGTGAAGCCAGGGTGGGGGATGAAGCTTTCTTT

size: many
V: TRBV7-2
D: .
J: TRBJ1-5
CDR3: CASSLGFRDINQPQHF
DNA: TGTGCCAGCAGCTTAGGCTTCCGGGACATCAATCAGCCCCAGCATTTT

size: .
V: TRBV6-2/TRBV6-3
D: TRBD2
J: TRBJ2-3
CDR3: CASSYRGLVGTDTQYF
DNA: TGTGCCAGCAGTTACCGGGGACTAGTTGGCACAGATACGCAGTATTTT

size: few
V: TRBV6-6
D: .
J: TRBJ1-1
CDR3: CASTRLGGSTEAFF
DNA: TGTGCCAGCACCCGTCTAGGGGGATCCACTGAAGCTTTCTTT

size: many
V: TRBV7-8
D: .
J: TRBJ2-5
CDR3: CASSLATGPTQETQYF
DNA: TGTGCCAGCAGCTTAGCGACAGGACCCACCCAAGAGACCCAGTACTTC

size: few
V: TRBV12-3/TRBV12-4
D: .
J: TRBJ1-1
CDR3: CASNRAGNTEAFF
DNA: TGTGCCAGTAACAGGGCCGGGAACACTGAAGCTTTCTTT

size: .
V: TRBV27
D: .
J: TRBJ2-5
CDR3: CASSLGGGGFQETQYF
DNA: TGTGCCAGCAGTCTTGGGGGAGGGGGCTTCCAAGAGACCCAGTACTTC

size: few
V: TRBV7-2
D: TRBD1
J: TRBJ2-7
CDR3: CASSTRDSLREQYF
DNA: TGTGCCAGCAGTACCCGGGACAGCCTTCGAGAGCAGTACTTC

size: .
V: TRBV7-2
D: .
J: TRBJ1-6
CDR3: CASSTGLFGYNSPLHF
DNA: TGTGCCAGCAGCACAGGGTTGTTCGGCTATAATTCACCCCTCCACTTT

size: few
V: TRBV27
D: .
J: TRBJ1-2
CDR3: CASTSPSTNYGYTF
DNA: TGTGCCAGCACCTCCCCGTCCACCAACTATGGCTACACCTTC

size: few
V: TRBV28
D: .
J: TRBJ2-1
CDR3: CASRTDSNEQFF
DNA: TGTGCCAGCAGGACTGACTCTAATGAGCAGTTCTTC

size: .
V: TRBV27
D: TRBD1
J: TRBJ2-1
CDR3: CASGKAGGHEQFF
DNA: TGTGCCAGTGGGAAGGCAGGGGGCCATGAGCAGTTCTTC

size: few
V: TRBV4-1
D: .
J: TRBJ1-5
CDR3: CASSQENRSNQPQHF
DNA: TGCGCCAGCAGCCAAGAGAACAGAAGCAATCAGCCCCAGCATTTT

size: few
V: TRBV12-3/TRBV12-4
D: .
J: TRBJ2-1
CDR3: CASSFEGPAGYEQFF
DNA: TGTGCCAGCAGTTTCGAGGGCCCGGCGGGCTATGAGCAGTTCTTC

size: .
V: TRBV12-3/TRBV12-4
D: .
J: TRBJ2-4
CDR3: CASSPPGHPAKNIQYF
DNA: TGTGCCAGCAGCCCACCGGGACACCCAGCCAAAAACATTCAGTACTTC

size: few
V: TRBV5-6
D: TRBD2
J: TRBJ2-1
CDR3: CASSLGGRGGHSYNEQFF
DNA: TGTGCCAGCAGCTTGGGAGGTCGCGGGGGGCACTCCTACAATGAGCAGTTCTTC

size: .
V: TRBV6-5
D: .
J: TRBJ1-3
CDR3: CASSYSGPTNTIYF
DNA: TGTGCCAGCAGTTACTCAGGCCCCACAAACACCATATATTTT

size: .
V: TRBV10-3
D: .
J: TRBJ2-4
CDR3: CAISETGLQGTAKNIQYF
DNA: TGTGCCATCAGTGAGACGGGTTTACAAGGCACCGCCAAAAACATTCAGTACTTC

size: .
V: TRBV24-1
D: TRBD1
J: TRBJ1-2
CDR3: CATSDFGRGIDGYTF
DNA: TGTGCCACCAGTGATTTTGGCAGGGGGATCGATGGCTACACCTTC

size: .
V: TRBV27
D: TRBD1
J: TRBJ1-2
CDR3: CASSLWAGGRGYTF
DNA: TGTGCCAGCAGTTTATGGGCAGGGGGAAGGGGCTACACCTTC

size: .
V: TRBV3-1
D: TRBD1
J: TRBJ2-5
CDR3: CASSQPGQGKETQYF
DNA: TGTGCCAGCAGCCAACCGGGACAGGGGAAGGAGACCCAGTACTTC

size: .
V: TRBV4-1
D: .
J: TRBJ2-3
CDR3: CASRKTAPSTDTQYF
DNA: TGCGCCAGCAGAAAGACAGCTCCCAGCACAGATACGCAGTATTTT

size: few
V: TRBV19
D: .
J: TRBJ2-1
CDR3: CASSIAGTSSYNEQFF
DNA: TGTGCCAGTAGTATTGCGGGCACGAGCTCCTACAATGAGCAGTTCTTC

size: .
V: TRBV20-1
D: .
J: TRBJ2-1
CDR3: CSAREGGVYNEQFF
DNA: TGCAGTGCTAGAGAGGGGGGTGTCTACAATGAGCAGTTCTTC

size: many
V: TRBV6-2/TRBV6-3
D: TRBD1
J: TRBJ2-3
CDR3: CASSYPEDQGETQGDTQYF
DNA: TGTGCCAGCAGTTACCCCGAGGATCAGGGGGAGACCCAGGGAGATACGCAGTATTTT

size: few
V: TRBV7-9
D: TRBD1
J: TRBJ2-7
CDR3: CASSLGGRGLDSYEQYF
DNA: TGTGCCAGCAGCTTAGGCGGCAGGGGGCTGGACTCCTACGAGCAGTACTTC

size: few
V: TRBV24-1
D: .
J: TRBJ2-7
CDR3: CATSVGQDRAYEQYF
DNA: TGTGCCACCAGTGTTGGCCAGGACAGAGCCTACGAGCAGTACTTC

size: .
V: TRBV27
D: TRBD1
J: TRBJ1-2
CDR3: CASSLVGGFLHGYTF
DNA: TGTGCCAGCAGTTTGGTAGGGGGCTTCTTACATGGCTACACCTTC

size: few
V: TRBV7-9
D: .
J: TRBJ1-4
CDR3: CASSMSTATNEKLFF
DNA: TGTGCCAGCAGCATGTCGACAGCAACTAATGAAAAACTGTTTTTT

size: few
V: TRBV5-1
D: .
J: TRBJ1-1
CDR3: CASSLTRVGLNTEAFF
DNA: TGCGCCAGCAGCTTGACGAGGGTGGGTCTGAACACTGAAGCTTTCTTT

size: few
V: TRBV19
D: .
J: TRBJ2-3
CDR3: CASSMVDRDYTDTQYF
DNA: TGTGCCAGTAGTATGGTGGACAGGGACTACACAGATACGCAGTATTTT

size: few
V: TRBV7-6
D: .
J: TRBJ1-2
CDR3: CASSPGGNGFGYTF
DNA: TGTGCCAGCAGCCCCGGGGGGAATGGATTTGGCTACACCTTC

size: .
V: TRBV7-4
D: TRBD1
J: TRBJ2-1
CDR3: CASSFAGTGYNEQFF
DNA: TGTGCCAGCAGCTTCGCCGGGACAGGTTACAATGAGCAGTTCTTC

size: few
V: TRBV6-1
D: .
J: TRBJ2-5
CDR3: CATTNGRQETQYF
DNA: TGTGCCACCACTAATGGCCGCCAGGAGACCCAGTACTTC